The entry that follows covers one TCR beta chain sequence. This sample was included in a study of cytomegalovirus exposure and HLA in healthy donors. PCR used 60 Vbeta primers and 13 Jbeta primers. As originally analysed: An analysis that came later counted 80 million or so unique TCR beta chains, some 11 million shared. Data came from immunoSEQ multiplex PCR; TCRdb stores just in-frame clones and leaves some out. The V and J calls and the clone size are those of that table, but D and trimming were determined from the DNA. The data hold roughly 240,000 clones, with around 76% observed a single time. This TCR was recovered from a woman between 40 and 55 years old in good health and CMV-seropositive. Source material: PBMCs.

The CDR3 reads CASSSQTQRGSYEQYF. DNA for the CDR3: TGTGCCAGCAGTTCTCAAACCCAGCGGGGGTCCTACGAGCAGTACTTC. The chain joins TRBV6-5 to TRBJ2-5, with TRBD2 matching 8 bases. The end of the DNA fits TRBJ2-7 better, so the J call may be wrong. In germline, CDR1 is MNHEY, CDR2 SVGAGI. This CDR3 spans 16 amino acids.